Following are 25 T cell receptor beta chains from one sample sequenced in a study of blood T cell repertoires in COVID-19. Generated by immunoSEQ multiplex PCR, the TCRdb table keeps only in-frame clones and is missing some. The table has 190,000 or so clones, roughly 90% seen once. The sequenced sample consisted of peripheral blood. These receptors were collected from a woman aged 70 to 79 with acute or convalescent COVID-19.

The rearrangement joins TRBV18 to TRBJ1-2; D is perhaps TRBD1 (6 bases). Germline V gene sequence: CDR1 KGHSH, CDR2 LQKENI. The CDR3 runs 13 residues. Trimming removed 4 bases from V and 4 bases from J, with 10 bases in between. The CDR3 reads CASSQGQFYGYTF. CDR3 bases: TGTGCCAGCTCACAAGGACAGTTCTATGGCTACACCTTC.

CDR3 protein: CASSPQGGQPQHF. The CDR3 DNA sequence: TGTGCCAGCTCACCACAGGGAGGTCAGCCCCAGCATTTT. V and J are TRBV18 and TRBJ1-5; the D is unclear. Germline V gives CDR1 KGHSH, CDR2 LQKENI. The CDR3 covers 13 residues. V was trimmed by 1 base and J by 6 bases, leaving 7 bases between them.

Of note for this clone: Additional DNA sequences in this sample encode the identical CDR3. The V gene is TRBV19, the J gene TRBJ1-2, with 9 bases that match TRBD1. V was pared by 5 bases and J by 4 bases, with 2 bases of the junction left unmatched. Germline V gives CDR1 LNHDA, CDR2 SQIVND (reference sequence). The CDR3 is made up of 13 amino acids. CDR3 region: CASSRTGAYGYTF. The CDR3 coding sequence is TGTGCCAGTAGTCGGACAGGGGCCTATGGCTACACCTTC.

This clone was found a few times. The genes are TRBV5-4 and TRBJ1-2; TRBD1 aligns across 7 bases. The CDR3 loop spans 12 amino acids. V was clipped by 2 bases and J by 8 bases; unmatched bases: 3. CDR1 SGHNT and CDR2 YYREEE come from the germline V gene (reference sequence). The CDR3: CASSFDRVGYTF. CDR3 in DNA: TGTGCCAGCAGCTTCGACAGGGTCGGCTACACCTTC.

The table lists this clone with a few counts. This chain joins TRBV19 and TRBJ1-6; no clear D. Trimming left V 2 bases short and J 6 bases short, with 11 bases between. Germline V CDR1 and CDR2: LNHDA, SQIVND (reference sequence). The CDR3 has 15 residues. This CDR3 reads CASSIKLTGNSPLHF. The CDR3 nucleotides are TGTGCCAGTAGTATAAAGTTAACCGGTAATTCACCCCTCCACTTT.

This clone was detected a few times. The V call is TRBV4-1, the J call TRBJ2-7; D is possibly TRBD2 (5 bases). The CDR3 extends over 15 amino acids. V shed 0 bases and J shed 3 bases, with 12 bases lying between them. Germline CDR1 MGHRA, CDR2 YSYEKL. The CDR3 bases are TGCGCCAGCAGCCAAGATGCCGGGAATTACTACGAGCAGTACTTC. Protein product: CASSQDAGNYYEQYF.

This rearrangement joins TRBV3-1 (or the pseudogene TRBV3-2) to TRBJ1-6; tentatively, D is TRBD1 (5 bases). Deletions cut 5 bases from V and 4 bases from J, with 15 bases between. The CDR3 contains 16 residues. CDR1 and CDR2 from the germline V gene are LGHDT and YNNKEL (reference sequence). CDR3 coding DNA: TGTGCCAGCAGCAATGAGCGGGGCCCATATAATTCACCCCTCCACTTT. It is translated as CASSNERGPYNSPLHF.

This clone turned up a few times. This chain joins TRBV10-1 and TRBJ1-5; D uncertain. CDR1 and CDR2 (germline): WNHNN, SYGVQD (reference sequence). Between the trimmed V and J ends, which lost 2 bases and 4 bases, there was a span of 3 bases. The CDR3 covers 12 residues. The CDR3 coding sequence is TGCGCCAGCAGTGAGCCTAATCAGCCCCAGCATTTT. The encoded protein is CASSEPNQPQHF.

V and J are TRBV6-2 or TRBV6-3 and TRBJ2-7; no reliable D call. V gave up 6 bases and J gave up 3 bases, with 15 bases separating them. The CDR3 totals 14 residues. CDR1 MNHEY and CDR2 SVGEGT come from the germline V gene. The CDR3 loop is CASSPPQERYEQYF. In DNA, the CDR3 is TGTGCCAGCAGCCCCCCCCAGGAACGCTACGAGCAGTACTTC.

A few counts support this clone. The chain employs TRBV7-2 and TRBJ2-7; 7 bases align to TRBD1. There are 17 residues in the CDR3. J was trimmed by 0 bases and V by 2 bases; bases with no gene match: 10. Germline V gives CDR1 SGHTA, CDR2 FQGNSA. CDR3 nucleotide sequence: TGTGCCAGCAGCTTACCGGGCTCCCGGACAGGCTCCTACGAGCAGTACTTC. Encoded protein: CASSLPGSRTGSYEQYF.

Only one count was recorded for this clone. This sequence joins TRBV11-2 and TRBJ2-5, with 8 positions matching TRBD1. The CDR3 consists of 15 residues. V was clipped by 0 bases and J by 5 bases; unmatched bases: 5. In germline, CDR1 is SGHAT, CDR2 FQNNGV. The CDR3 DNA reads TGTGCCAGCAGCTTAGACCCAGGGGGCGGTGAGACCCAGTACTTC. Translation gives CASSLDPGGGETQYF.

This clone was picked up one time. V gene TRBV5-6 combines with J gene TRBJ2-6, with D possibly being TRBD2 (5 bases). The CDR3 is made up of 18 amino acids. The V gene lost 4 bases and the J gene lost 0 bases, with 17 bases spanning the gap. Germline loops: CDR1 SGHDT, CDR2 YYEEEE. The CDR3 protein is CASSRTIGGLSGANVLTF. As DNA, the CDR3 is TGTGCCAGCAGCCGCACAATAGGTGGACTCTCTGGGGCCAACGTCCTGACTTTC.

In DNA, the CDR3 is TGTGCCAGCAGCGTAGCTGGAGGTCCGTTGACGCTAGAGACCCAGTACTTC. This translates into CASSVAGGPLTLETQYF. The chain is built from TRBV9 and TRBJ2-5; a weak D match, TRBD2 (5 bases). The CDR3 sequence is 17 residues long. The germline gives CDR1 SGDLS, CDR2 YYNGEE. Trimming took off 0 bases at V and 4 bases at J, with 19 bases between the two ends.

This rearrangement joins TRBV5-1 to TRBJ1-1; TRBD1 agrees at 11 bases. Germline trimming cut 3 bases from V and 1 base from J; bases unmatched to any gene: 8. The germline gives CDR1 SGHRS, CDR2 YFSETQ. This CDR3 has 17 residues. Here the CDR3 reads CASSWIPGTGGNTEAFF. DNA for the CDR3: TGCGCCAGCAGCTGGATTCCGGGGACAGGGGGGAACACTGAAGCTTTCTTT.

V gene TRBV4-3 combines with J gene TRBJ2-1; 9 nucleotides align to TRBD2. Germline lookup yields CDR1 LGHNA and CDR2 YSLEER. There are 14 residues in the CDR3. Trimming removed 0 bases from V and 12 bases from J; junction bases left unmatched: 6. CDR3 protein: CASSQDFGRGGQFF. Written as DNA, the CDR3 is TGCGCCAGCAGCCAAGATTTTGGGCGGGGGGGGCAGTTCTTC.

This clone was counted a few times. The chain has TRBV3-1 (or the pseudogene TRBV3-2) and TRBJ1-6; 8 positions agree with TRBD1. Germline CDR1 LGHDT, CDR2 YNNKEL (reference sequence). This CDR3 region has 14 residues. The J segment lost 7 bases and the V segment lost 3 bases, leaving 2 bases of the junction unmatched. CDR3 sequence (DNA): TGTGCCAGCAGCCACAGGGGGCAGAATTCACCCCTCCACTTT. Translated, it gives CASSHRGQNSPLHF.

The V and J genes are TRBV29-1 and TRBJ2-5; TRBD2 might be the D (6 bases). The V gene lost 7 bases and the J gene lost 4 bases, with 13 bases spanning the gap. Germline V CDR1 and CDR2: SQVTM, ANQGSEA. The CDR3 length is 12 residues. CDR3 loop: CSGSVGGETQYF. CDR3 bases: TGCAGCGGATCAGTGGGGGGAGAGACCCAGTACTTC.

This rearrangement joins TRBV7-3 to TRBJ1-2; D is perhaps TRBD1 (5 bases). Germline CDR1 is SGHTA and CDR2 is FQGTGA. The CDR3 runs 13 residues. V was clipped by 4 bases and J by 5 bases, with 11 bases between them. CDR3 coding DNA: TGTGCCAGCAGCTCGGGGCGGGGGTATGGCTACACCTTC. It codes for CASSSGRGYGYTF.

The count of this clone is one. V gene TRBV2 combines with J gene TRBJ1-2; TRBD1 aligns across 8 bases. The CDR3 is 15 amino acids. CDR1 SNHLY and CDR2 FYNNEI come from the germline V gene. V shed 5 bases, J shed 4 bases, and the junction held 9 bases outside the gene matches. The CDR3 region is CASSLDRVDFYGYTF. Here the CDR3 DNA reads TGTGCCAGCAGTCTGGACAGGGTTGACTTCTATGGCTACACCTTC.

CDR3 protein: CASRLDRAANTEAFF. The CDR3 DNA reads TGTGCCAGCAGGTTGGACAGGGCGGCGAACACTGAAGCTTTCTTT. V usage is TRBV11-2 and J usage is TRBJ1-1; 8 positions match TRBD1. V lost 6 bases, J lost 1 base, and 7 bases stayed unmatched. The CDR3 consists of 15 residues. Germline CDR1 reads SGHAT; CDR2 reads FQNNGV.

The rearrangement links TRBV29-1 to TRBJ2-7; 7 bases line up with TRBD1. V lost 6 bases and J lost 2; bases outside the gene matches: 7. CDR1 is SQVTM and CDR2 is ANQGSEA in the germline V gene. The CDR3 is made up of 13 amino acids. The CDR3 DNA is TGCAGCGTCACGGGGACAGTTACCTACGAGCAGTACTTC. Protein sequence: CSVTGTVTYEQYF.

CDR3 bases: TGTGCCAGCAGCTCCCTGACGGGACTCAGAGATACGCAGTATTTT. This translates into CASSSLTGLRDTQYF. The J gene is TRBJ2-3, the V gene TRBV11-2, with D tentatively TRBD2 (6 bases). V dropped 4 bases and J dropped 5 bases, with 16 bases sitting between them. The CDR3 is 15 residues long. Germline CDR1 is SGHAT and CDR2 is FQNNGV.

The V and J genes are TRBV7-2 and TRBJ1-3; D is unclear. V was clipped by 3 bases and J by 4 bases, with 13 bases between them. CDR1 SGHTA and CDR2 FQGNSA come from the germline V gene. This CDR3 has 15 residues. Here the CDR3 reads CASSFYLMRGNTIYF. For the CDR3, the DNA is TGTGCCAGCAGCTTTTACTTGATGAGGGGAAACACCATATATTTT.

This chain connects TRBV18 to TRBJ1-1, with a tentative D call TRBD1 (5 bases). The germline V and J ends were trimmed by 3 bases and 2 bases, with 10 bases remaining between them. The germline V gene has CDR1 KGHSH and CDR2 LQKENI. CDR3 length equals 14 residues. The CDR3 sequence: CASSPGGINTEAFF. The CDR3 DNA reads as TGTGCCAGCTCACCGGGGGGGATAAACACTGAAGCTTTCTTT.

This chain links TRBV5-6 with TRBJ2-3; 13 bases map to TRBD2. Germline V CDR1 and CDR2: SGHDT, YYEEEE. CDR3 length equals 17 residues. With V trimmed by 3 bases and J by 6 bases, 10 bases remained unmatched. The CDR3 is CASSSTGLAGVEDTQYF. The CDR3 bases are TGTGCCAGCAGCTCGACTGGACTAGCGGGAGTAGAGGATACGCAGTATTTT.